Listed below are T cell receptor beta chains from one sample, sequenced in a study of T cells in Graves' hyperthyroidism and ophthalmopathy. TCRdb passed the multiplex PCR reads through MiXCR, listing each CDR3 protein once. The sample has hundreds of thousands of distinct CDR3 sequences, 13% to 15% seen once. Sequencing was performed on blood. Receptors originate from a woman aged 45-65 years with Graves' ophthalmopathy. Each CDR3 is given with its conserved first and last residue. D genes are given only for firm matches. Size values are once, few and many counts, or a class for expanded clones, and some rows have none.

v_call	j_call	d_call	clone_size	cdr3_nt	cdr3_aa
TRBV6-5	TRBJ1-6	.	.	TGTGCCAGCAGTTACTCAGTTAGAAGGGCGGGCATTTCACCCCTCCACTTT	CASSYSVRRAGISPLHF
TRBV12-3/TRBV12-4	TRBJ1-5	.	many	TGTGCCAGCAGCCCGTGGAGTGGGGGCCGGAGCAATCAGCCCCAGCATTTT	CASSPWSGGRSNQPQHF
TRBV12-3/TRBV12-4	TRBJ1-4	TRBD1	many	TGTGCCAGCAGTTGGACAGGGACAACTAATGAAAAACTGTTTTTT	CASSWTGTTNEKLFF
TRBV13	TRBJ2-5	.	many	TGTGCCAGCAGCCCAGGGAGTAGAGAGACCCAGTACTTC	CASSPGSRETQYF
TRBV28	TRBJ2-5	TRBD1	many	TGTGCCAGCAGTCTTCAGGACAGGCGGAAGTACTTC	CASSLQDRRKYF
TRBV30	TRBJ1-4	.	few	TGTGCCTGGAGTATAGGACAACCGAATGAAAAACTGTTTTTT	CAWSIGQPNEKLFF
TRBV27	TRBJ2-1	.	.	TGTGCCAGCAGTCCTGACTCCAGCTCCTACAATGAGCAGTTCTTC	CASSPDSSSYNEQFF
TRBV12-3/TRBV12-4	TRBJ2-3	TRBD2	few	TGTGCCAGCAGTAAAGGGACTAGCGGGAGGGTTGCAGATACGCAGTATTTT	CASSKGTSGRVADTQYF
TRBV9	TRBJ2-5	TRBD2	.	TGTGCCAGCAGCGTAGGAGGCCGGAGCGGGGACCAAGAGACCCAGTACTTC	CASSVGGRSGDQETQYF
TRBV19	TRBJ2-1	TRBD2	.	TGTGCCAGTAGCGCCGCTAGAGGACTAGCGGCATACAATGAGCAGTTCTTC	CASSAARGLAAYNEQFF
TRBV9	TRBJ2-1	TRBD2	.	TGTGCCAGCAGCGGTGTTAGCGGGAGGTCCTACAATGAGCAGTTCTTC	CASSGVSGRSYNEQFF
TRBV27	TRBJ2-7	.	many	TGTGCCAGCAGTCAACAGGGTGCCGAGCAGTACTTC	CASSQQGAEQYF
TRBV28	TRBJ1-1	.	many	TGTGCCAGCAGTTTTTCCAGGGCGCCTGAAGCTTTCTTT	CASSFSRAPEAFF
TRBV14	TRBJ1-2	.	.	TGTGCCAGCAGCCAAGGGGCAGGGCCCGGCATTGGCTACACCTTC	CASSQGAGPGIGYTF
TRBV27	TRBJ2-1	.	.	TGTGCCAGCAGTCTAGACAGGCTTTTTTACAATGAGCAGTTCTTC	CASSLDRLFYNEQFF
TRBV28	TRBJ2-2	TRBD2	.	TGTGCCAGCAGTATCCTGGGACTAGCGAACACCGGGGAGCTGTTTTTT	CASSILGLANTGELFF
TRBV5-5	TRBJ2-2	.	.	TGTGCCAGCAGCGGGGGATTTAGCGAACCCAACACCGGGGAGCTGTTTTTT	CASSGGFSEPNTGELFF
TRBV4-1	TRBJ2-1	TRBD2	few	TGCGCCAGCAGCCAAGAACGACTAGCGCCTTACAATGAGCAGTTCTTC	CASSQERLAPYNEQFF
TRBV27	TRBJ2-3	.	.	TGTGCCAGCAGCCAAACGGAGAGTTGGGATACGCAGTATTTT	CASSQTESWDTQYF
TRBV5-1	TRBJ2-2	TRBD1	.	TGCGCCAGCAAGTTGGGACAGGGGTTGTCGGGGGAGCTGTTTTTT	CASKLGQGLSGELFF
TRBV30	TRBJ1-4	.	many	TGTGCCTGGAGAGTCTGGCAGGGAGAGGAAAAACTGTTTTTT	CAWRVWQGEEKLFF
TRBV28	TRBJ2-7	TRBD1	many	TGTGCCAGCAGTTTGCCGTCAGGGGGTGCCTGGCGGCAGTACTTC	CASSLPSGGAWRQYF
TRBV4-3	TRBJ2-1	.	.	TGCGCCAGCAGCCAAGTTGCCTCCTACAATGAGCAGTTCTTC	CASSQVASYNEQFF
TRBV29-1	TRBJ1-4	TRBD1	.	TGCAGCGCTCTGACAGGGGGCCTTGAAAAACTGTTTTTT	CSALTGGLEKLFF
TRBV6-1	TRBJ2-3	.	many	TGTGCCAGCAGCTACCCTCCAAATTCTCGGAGCACAGATACGCAGTATTTT	CASSYPPNSRSTDTQYF
TRBV7-2	TRBJ1-1	.	many	TGTGCCAGCACCCCAGGGGATAGGAACACTGAAGCTTTCTTT	CASTPGDRNTEAFF
TRBV30	TRBJ2-1	TRBD1	many	TGTGCCTGGAGTACCGGACAGGGAATCCGTGAGCAGTTCTTC	CAWSTGQGIREQFF
TRBV18	TRBJ1-4	.	many	TGTGCCAGCTCACCACAAGGGCAACAAAATGAAAAACTGTTTTTT	CASSPQGQQNEKLFF
TRBV28	TRBJ2-3	TRBD2	few	TGTGCCAGCAGTTCCCCTAGCGGGAGACAGCTATATACGCAGTATTTT	CASSSPSGRQLYTQYF
TRBV27	TRBJ2-2	.	many	TGTGCCAGCAGTTTATCTTTTTATAGAAGCCGGAACACCGGGGAGCTGTTTTTT	CASSLSFYRSRNTGELFF
TRBV20-1	TRBJ2-3	TRBD1	many	TGCAGTGCTAGAAGACAGGGGGCCACAGATACGCAGTATTTT	CSARRQGATDTQYF
TRBV7-9	TRBJ2-1	TRBD2	many	TGTGCCAGCAGCTTACTAGCGGGGAATTACAATGAGCAGTTCTTC	CASSLLAGNYNEQFF
TRBV10-3	TRBJ2-7	.	few	TGTGCCATCAGTGGGAAGACAGAACTTGAGCAGTACTTC	CAISGKTELEQYF
TRBV10-3	TRBJ2-7	.	many	TGTGCCATCACCCCAGGGCTAGCCTGGGGCCAATCCTACGAGCAGTACTTC	CAITPGLAWGQSYEQYF
TRBV2	TRBJ2-3	.	many	TGTGCCAGCAGAGCCTCAGTAGCGGATAGCACAGATACGCAGTATTTT	CASRASVADSTDTQYF
TRBV7-2	TRBJ2-7	TRBD2	many	TGTGCCAGCAGCCGTGTATCTAGCGGGAGTTTTTCCTACGAGCAGTACTTC	CASSRVSSGSFSYEQYF
TRBV10-3	TRBJ1-2	.	.	TGTGCCATCAGTGAGTCAGCCGGGTCATATGGCTACACCTTC	CAISESAGSYGYTF
TRBV5-1	TRBJ2-2	TRBD2	.	TGCGCCTGCAGCTCAGAAGCGGGAATGAACACCGGGGAGCTGTTTTTT	CACSSEAGMNTGELFF
TRBV7-2	TRBJ2-7	.	many	TGTGCCAGCAGCTTAGATGGCGCGGGGAAGGTTCGCGAGCAGTACTTC	CASSLDGAGKVREQYF
TRBV27	TRBJ2-3	TRBD2	few	TGTGCCAGCAGTGGGGGGGCGGGAGGGCGCGCAGATACGCAGTATTTT	CASSGGAGGRADTQYF
TRBV28	TRBJ1-1	.	.	TGTGCCAGCAGACGAGGGGGGCTGAACACTGAAGCTTTCTTT	CASRRGGLNTEAFF
TRBV6-1	TRBJ2-2	TRBD1	many	TGTGCCAGCAGTTCGGACAGGGGGCGGAGTGGGAACACCGGGGAGCTGTTTTTT	CASSSDRGRSGNTGELFF
TRBV10-3	TRBJ2-6	.	.	TGTGCCATCAGTGAGATTGGGCGGGACCAGAGCTCTGGGGCCAACGTCCTGACTTTC	CAISEIGRDQSSGANVLTF
TRBV20-1	TRBJ2-3	.	many	TGCAGTGCCCTAGATACCCGGAGCACAGATACGCAGTATTTT	CSALDTRSTDTQYF
TRBV9	TRBJ2-3	TRBD2	few	TGTGCCAGCAGCGTAACCGGGACTACCACTGGGGGCACAGATACGCAGTATTTT	CASSVTGTTTGGTDTQYF
TRBV12-3/TRBV12-4	TRBJ2-7	TRBD2	many	TGTGCCAGCAGTTTCCGGGCTAGCGGGTACTACGAGCAGTACTTC	CASSFRASGYYEQYF
TRBV20-1	TRBJ1-1	.	many	TGCAGCGCCCAGCGGGTTGAAGCTTTCTTT	CSAQRVEAFF
TRBV14	TRBJ2-1	TRBD1	many	TGTGCCAGCAGCCCATTGGACAGGGGTTACAATGAGCAGTTCTTC	CASSPLDRGYNEQFF
TRBV20-1	TRBJ2-1	TRBD1	few	TGCAGTGCTCCGACAGGGTCAAACTACAATGAGCAGTTCTTC	CSAPTGSNYNEQFF
TRBV20-1	TRBJ1-5	TRBD1	few	TGCAGTGCCATAGAGAGGGGGCCTTATAGCAATCAGCCCCAGCATTTT	CSAIERGPYSNQPQHF